One and the same sample provided the 19 T cell receptor beta chains below, sequenced in a study of shared clonotypes between healthy human individuals. Measured with immunoSEQ multiplex PCR; TCRdb has only the in-frame clones, and not every one. Of a few million clones listed, approximately 95% are singletons. Sequenced sample: naive CD4+ T cells from PBMCs. Described subset: CD45RA+ positively selected. The receptor source for this set is a man aged 18 to 35 in good health. Some clones in this sample may be carry-over from other donors' samples.

The rearrangement uses TRBV5-4 and TRBJ2-2, with a tentative D call TRBD1 (6 bases). This CDR3 has 14 residues. CDR1 SGHNT and CDR2 YYREEE come from the germline V gene (reference sequence). The ends were cut back, 6 bases at V and 3 bases at J, with 12 bases in the middle. The CDR3 DNA reads TGTGCCAGCACCCCCGGACAGTACACCGGGGAGCTGTTTTTT. Protein: CASTPGQYTGELFF.

This chain joins TRBV28 and TRBJ2-5; 7 bases fit TRBD1. CDR1 MDHEN and CDR2 SYDVKM come from the germline V gene. V dropped 5 bases and J dropped 1; count of bases not matched to a gene: 10. This CDR3 is built from 16 residues. CDR3 in amino acids: CASSQGQATTQETQYF. The CDR3 DNA sequence: TGTGCCAGCAGTCAAGGACAGGCAACCACCCAAGAGACCCAGTACTTC.

The V call is TRBV19, the J call TRBJ1-2, with 8 bases lining up with TRBD1. This CDR3 has 16 amino acids. CDR1 is LNHDA and CDR2 is SQIVND in the germline V gene (reference sequence). V shed 1 base and J 2 bases; nucleotides not matched to a gene: 6. The chain's CDR3 is CASSIVSRTGNYGYTF. CDR3 bases: TGTGCCAGTAGTATAGTGTCCCGGACAGGGAACTATGGCTACACCTTC. The full variable domain, its missing parts supplied by reference TRBV19 and TRBJ1-2, is DGGITQSPKYLFRKEGQNVTLSCEQNLNHDAMYWYRQDPGQGLRLIYYSQIVNDFQKGDIAEGYSVSREKKESFPLTVTSAQKNPTAFYLCASSIVSRTGNYGYTFGSGTRLTVV.

This chain joins TRBV28 and TRBJ2-7; TRBD2 aligns across 10 bases. From germline, CDR1 is MDHEN and CDR2 SYDVKM. After removal of 2 bases from V and 0 bases from J, the junction contained 4 bases not matched to a gene. This CDR3 has 16 amino acids. The CDR3 reads CASSLEASGSSYEQYF. The CDR3 DNA reads TGTGCCAGCAGTTTAGAGGCTAGCGGGAGCTCCTACGAGCAGTACTTC.

The CDR3 spells CASSLGPPSSGANVLTF. The CDR3 nucleotides read TGTGCCAGCAGTTTAGGTCCCCCCAGCTCTGGGGCCAACGTCCTGACTTTC. This chain connects TRBV28 to TRBJ2-6; D not resolved. Trimming stripped 2 bases from V and 0 bases from J, with 11 bases between. The CDR3 contains 17 residues. Germline CDR1 is MDHEN and CDR2 is SYDVKM. Combining the CDR3 with reference TRBV28 and TRBJ2-6 gives the whole variable domain DVKVTQSSRYLVKRTGEKVFLECVQDMDHENMFWYRQDPGLGLRLIYFSYDVKMKEKGDIPEGYSVSREKKERFSLILESASTNQTSMYLCASSLGPPSSGANVLTFGAGSRLTVL.

J is TRBJ2-2 and V is TRBV6-1, with D unresolved. V gave up 7 bases and J gave up 6 bases, with 15 bases separating them. Germline values: CDR1 MNHNS, CDR2 SASEGT. The CDR3 spans 14 residues. The CDR3 sequence is CASTHVGSAGELFF. The CDR3 bases are TGTGCCAGCACTCATGTGGGTTCGGCCGGGGAGCTGTTTTTT.

The rearrangement uses TRBV19 and TRBJ2-7; D may be TRBD2 (6 bases). The V gene lost 2 bases and the J gene lost 3 bases, with 14 bases spanning the gap. This CDR3 contains 15 residues. Germline assignment: CDR1 LNHDA and CDR2 SQIVND (reference sequence). CDR3 amino acids: CASSIRSMGGYEQYF. The CDR3 DNA is TGTGCCAGTAGTATAAGATCCATGGGGGGCTACGAGCAGTACTTC.

The chain is built from TRBV7-2 and TRBJ2-7; 12 bases match TRBD2. This CDR3 has 15 residues. The V and J ends lost 10 bases and 2 bases, in that order; junction bases with no gene match: 9. The germline V gene encodes CDR1 SGHTA and CDR2 FQGNSA. CDR3: CATALGLAGTYEQYF. CDR3 bases: TGTGCCACCGCACTGGGACTAGCGGGTACCTACGAGCAGTACTTC.

This chain uses TRBV6-5 with TRBJ2-7; D tentatively fits TRBD1 or TRBD2 (5 bases each). Germline CDR1 and CDR2: MNHEY and SVGAGI. This CDR3 is 14 amino acids long. V was cut by 5 bases and J by 2 bases, with 13 bases left in between. DNA of the CDR3: TGTGCCAGCAGTCCGGGGCCGGGACCCTACGAGCAGTACTTC. Protein: CASSPGPGPYEQYF.

This rearrangement joins TRBV5-4 to TRBJ1-2, with 9 bases that match TRBD1. The CDR3 consists of 15 residues. Germline values: CDR1 SGHNT, CDR2 YYREEE (reference sequence). The trim removed 0 bases at V and 3 bases at J, leaving 3 bases unmatched. The CDR3 loop is CASSLGQGGDYGYTF. Here the CDR3 DNA reads TGTGCCAGCAGCTTGGGACAGGGGGGAGACTATGGCTACACCTTC.

This chain joins TRBV30 and TRBJ1-3, with 7 bases fitting TRBD1. The ends lost 3 bases at V and 3 bases at J; junction bases unmatched: 11. Germline lookup yields CDR1 GTSNPN and CDR2 SVGIG (reference sequence). There are 16 residues in the CDR3. The DNA of the CDR3 is TGTGCCTGGAGCGGCACAGGGGTTGGGTTTGGAAACACCATATATTTT. Protein sequence: CAWSGTGVGFGNTIYF.

This clone was seen a handful of times. The V and J genes are TRBV2 and TRBJ2-5; D not certain. The CDR3 runs to 11 residues. V was pared by 4 bases and J by 7 bases, with 7 bases between. Germline lookup yields CDR1 SNHLY and CDR2 FYNNEI. The CDR3 protein is CASSVVGTQYF. CDR3 DNA sequence: TGTGCCAGCAGTGTTGTCGGGACCCAGTACTTC.

This sequence joins TRBV29-1 and TRBJ1-4; D is undetermined. The CDR3 sequence is 11 residues long. Trimming cost V 8 bases and J 8 bases, with 12 bases left between them. Germline V gives CDR1 SQVTM, CDR2 ANQGSEA. The CDR3 bases are TGCAGCTTTTCAGCTGGCGAAAAACTGTTTTTT. Translation: CSFSAGEKLFF.

The rearrangement joins TRBV6-5 to TRBJ2-5; TRBD1 aligns across 7 bases. The CDR3 is 15 residues long. Germline V gene data show CDR1 as MNHEY and CDR2 as SVGAGI. V lost 2 bases, J lost 4 bases, and 7 bases stayed unmatched. The CDR3 bases are TGTGCCAGCAGTTACCCGACAGGGAGAGGAGAGACCCAGTACTTC. Protein sequence: CASSYPTGRGETQYF.

This chain links TRBV7-9 with TRBJ1-4; D is uncertain. Trimming removed 5 bases at V and 8 bases at J, with 15 bases between. The germline V gene encodes CDR1 SEHNR and CDR2 FQNEAQ (reference sequence). This CDR3 spans 14 amino acids. The CDR3 reads CASSPYSLEEKLFF. In DNA form, the CDR3 reads TGTGCCAGCAGCCCTTATTCACTCGAAGAAAAACTGTTTTTT.

This clone has only one observation. The V call is TRBV7-3, the J call TRBJ2-3; 7 positions agree with TRBD2. Losses at the gene ends were 3 bases for V and 7 bases for J; bases not matched to a gene: 7. This CDR3 is 14 amino acids long. The germline CDR1 and CDR2 sequences are SGHTA and FQGTGA. This CDR3 is CASSFTREAYTQYF. CDR3 coding DNA: TGTGCCAGCAGCTTTACTCGGGAGGCGTATACGCAGTATTTT.

The chain combines TRBV20-1 with TRBJ2-5, with a tentative D call TRBD1 (6 bases). The DNA end favors TRBJ2-7, so the J call may be wrong. Germline V gene data show CDR1 as DFQATT and CDR2 as SNEGSKA (reference sequence). The CDR3 has 10 amino acids. CDR3 sequence: CSASGDEQYF. In DNA, the CDR3 is TGCAGTGCTTCAGGGGACGAGCAGTACTTC.

The V and J genes are TRBV28 and TRBJ2-1; D is ambiguous. V dropped 1 base and J dropped 5 bases, with 15 bases sitting between them. CDR1 is MDHEN, CDR2 SYDVKM, per germline. The CDR3 is 16 residues long. The chain's CDR3 is CASSLFRGKLHNEQFF. The DNA of the CDR3 is TGTGCCAGCAGTTTATTCCGTGGGAAGCTTCACAATGAGCAGTTCTTC.

The rearrangement links TRBV28 to TRBJ2-1; TRBD2 agrees at 12 bases. V lost 10 bases, J lost 8 bases, and 9 bases stayed unmatched. The CDR3 has 14 amino acids. Germline loops: CDR1 MDHEN, CDR2 SYDVKM. The CDR3, as DNA: TGTGCCACTCGACGTGCTAGCGGGAGGGATGAGCAGTTCTTC. It codes for CATRRASGRDEQFF.